This T cell receptor beta chain originates from a study of blood T cell repertoires in COVID-19. Repertoires were generated with immunoSEQ multiplex PCR, while TCRdb's copy carries only in-frame clones and drops some. The sample lists around 65,000 clones; roughly 81% were seen once. V trimming: 6 bases; J trimming: 3 bases; junction bases outside the gene matches: 10. In germline, CDR1 is MNHEY, CDR2 SVGAGI. This CDR3 has 15 residues. This TCR was sampled from a human donor in a cohort sampled during active COVID-19. V and J are TRBV6-5 and TRBJ2-7; 8 nucleotides line up with TRBD1. The specimen sequenced was peripheral blood. CDR3 sequence reads: CASSLSAGGIYEQYF. DNA of the CDR3: TGTGCCAGCAGCCTTTCAGCAGGGGGCATCTACGAGCAGTACTTC.